This section outlines one TCR beta chain sequence together with its context. Its antigen is still unknown. This could be a read error, since a much larger clone is one nucleotide away. This sample was included in a study of tumor-infiltrating lymphocytes in primary liver carcinoma. Overall study findings and caveats: Compared with blood, tumor repertoires held significantly more in their top 250 clones.

The researchers obtained blood RNA from unsorted whole blood and also extracted germline DNA. The CDR3 consists of 14 residues. Germline assignment: CDR1 SGHDN and CDR2 FVKESK. Synthesis of TCR beta cDNA was carried out from around 540 ng total RNA with a constant-region primer. Generation of the TCR beta libraries relied on three nested multiplex PCR rounds using slightly modified ARM-PCR. Both of the initial two PCR rounds ran for nine to ten cycles and employed TRBV1-TRBV30 forward primers alongside a C-beta reverse primer. TCRdb itself ran the multiplex PCR reads through MiXCR, one entry per CDR3 protein. The table includes 300,000 to 350,000 distinct CDR3 sequences, roughly two thirds detected once.

This chain uses TRBV14 with TRBJ1-1; 9 bases are a match to TRBD1. This receptor was identified in a man aged 35 to 55 with primary liver carcinoma and hepatitis B virus infection. What was sequenced was peripheral blood. This chain's CDR3 is CASSRNRGHTEALF. The CDR3 region has the DNA TGTGCCAGCAGCCGCAACAGGGGGCACACTGAAGCTCTCTTT.